The clone carrying this TCR beta chain was observed a few times. The target antigen is unknown. The library labeled individual cDNA molecules by adding unique molecular identifiers to them. One entry per CDR3 protein, called by TCRdb with MiXCR from the RACE reads. The data hold 80,000 or so distinct CDR3 sequences, with approximately 12% observed a single time. Sample time point: patch test 1, 2 weeks after DPC sensitization. Sample treatment: therapeutic diphenylcyclopropenone sensitization with weekly scalp DPC. The data stem from a study of human T cells and chemical hapten exposure. Per germline, CDR1 SEHNR and CDR2 FQNEAQ (reference sequence). Trimming cost V 2 bases and J 10 bases; bases outside gene matches: 5. The CDR3 totals 13 residues. Study-level findings and limits: It was expanded TCRs that formed significantly more large CDR3 similarity clusters than controls did.

The source is a woman between 45 and 65 years old with alopecia areata. Some clones in this sample may be carry-over from other donors' samples. V gene TRBV7-9 combines with J gene TRBJ1-1; TRBD1 aligns across 9 bases. The starting material was whole blood, obtained in connection with sensitization to the hapten diphenylcyclopropenone (DPC). CDR3 residues: CASSLTGGAIAFF. CDR3 nucleotides: TGTGCCAGCAGCTTAACAGGGGGCGCGATAGCTTTCTTT. The whole variable domain, filled in from reference TRBV7-9 and TRBJ1-1, reads DTGVSQNPRHKITKRGQNVTFRCDPISEHNRLYWYRQTLGQGPEFLTYFQNEAQLEKSRLLSDRFSAERPKGSFSTLEIQRTEQGDSAMYLCASSLTGGAIAFFGQGTRLTVV.